Sequencing of this T cell receptor beta chain was carried out in a study of PD-L1 blockade in urothelial cancer. Losses at the gene ends were 6 bases for V and 2 bases for J; bases not matched to a gene: 3. Germline loops: CDR1 MNHNY, CDR2 SVGAGI (reference sequence). The CDR3 sequence is 13 residues long. What went into each PCR as a spike was synthetic TCR analog templates. The protocol was immunoSEQ multiplex PCR, while the TCRdb copy is restricted to in-frame clones and leaves out a portion. Found here are under 100,000 clones, around 87% of them singletons; the top ten hold 1.5% to 2%. Regarding time point: pretreatment peripheral blood. Sample contribution per patient ranged from 1 to 8, covering pretreatment and on-treatment.

The genes are TRBV6-6 and TRBJ2-5, with 7 bases identical to TRBD1. The sample here was PBMCs, taken around atezolizumab (anti-PD-L1) treatment. The TCR sequence derives from a man in his fifties or sixties with urothelial cancer. CDR3 DNA sequence: TGTGCCAGCAGCCGGACAGGTCAAGAGACCCAGTACTTC. This encodes CASSRTGQETQYF.